This T cell receptor beta chain was captured in a study of T cell changes during pregnancy in multiple sclerosis (dated by TCRdb to the late 2010s). Context from the whole study: The study examined how the T cell repertoire changed over the course of pregnancy in women with multiple sclerosis.

This clone was seen a few times. No cognate antigen has been identified for it. There are no base qualities to consult, and no much larger clone falls within one base. V lost 1 base and J lost 4 bases; the stretch between them is 10 bases long. The CDR3, cysteine through phenylalanine, is 14 amino acids long. Only CDR3 DNA remains: 42 bases, in frame from the first base. As encoded in the germline V gene, CDR1 is LGHNT while CDR2 is FRNRAP. Library preparation was by the immunoSEQ multiplex PCR assay. The table was pulled from immuneACCESS by TCRdb, which kept in-frame rearrangements only. Such tables lose some clones; where checked, under half of the loss comes from unresolved V genes, and the rest has no known cause. The sample includes roughly 99,000 clones, with 80% to 95% observed a single time. The ten most abundant clones make up 0.78% of the sample.

The sequencing here drew on peripheral blood, taken in the third trimester of pregnancy. The source is a female donor in good health, enrolled as a control in a pregnancy study. Recombination connected TRBV12-5 to TRBJ1-1; 6 matching bases give a weak D call of TRBD1. The sequenced DNA is TGTGCTAGTGGTTTGGCACAGGGTAGCACTGAAGCTTTCTTT. Its protein reads: CASGLAQGSTEAFF.